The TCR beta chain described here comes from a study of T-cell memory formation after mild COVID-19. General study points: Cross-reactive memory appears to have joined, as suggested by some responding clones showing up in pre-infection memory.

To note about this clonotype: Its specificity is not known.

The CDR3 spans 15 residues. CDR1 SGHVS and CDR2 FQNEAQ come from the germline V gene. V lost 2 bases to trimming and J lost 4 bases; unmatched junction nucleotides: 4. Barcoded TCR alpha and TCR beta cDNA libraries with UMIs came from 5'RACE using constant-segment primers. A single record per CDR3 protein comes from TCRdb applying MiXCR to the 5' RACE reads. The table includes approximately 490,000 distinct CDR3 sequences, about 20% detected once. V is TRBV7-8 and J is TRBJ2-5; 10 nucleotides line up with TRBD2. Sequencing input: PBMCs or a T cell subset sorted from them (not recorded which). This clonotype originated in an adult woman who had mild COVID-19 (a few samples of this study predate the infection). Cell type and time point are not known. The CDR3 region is CASSLQRGGRETQYF. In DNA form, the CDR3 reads TGTGCCAGCAGCTTACAGCGGGGGGGCCGAGAGACCCAGTACTTC. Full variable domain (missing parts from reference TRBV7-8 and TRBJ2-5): GAGVSQSPRYKVAKRGQDVALRCDPISGHVSLFWYQQALGQGPEFLTYFQNEAQLDKSGLPSDRFFAERPEGSVSTLKIQRTQQEDSAVYLCASSLQRGGRETQYFGPGTRLLVL.